This passage covers 25 T cell receptor beta chains from one sample sequenced in a study of cytomegalovirus exposure and HLA in healthy donors. Primers: 60 Vbeta forward and 13 Jbeta reverse. Clones were sequenced by immunoSEQ multiplex PCR, and TCRdb holds only the in-frame ones, with some missing. The table shows roughly 100,000 clones, with over 70% occurring only once. The sample consisted of PBMCs. Receptor source: a man between 45 and 60 years old in good health and CMV-seropositive.

A few counts support this clone. The chain uses TRBV5-4 and TRBJ2-7; D not resolved. CDR3 length equals 12 residues. Trimming removed 0 bases at V and 6 bases at J, with 7 bases between. Germline V CDR1 and CDR2: SGHNT, YYREEE (reference sequence). The CDR3 nucleotides read TGTGCCAGCAGCTTGGCGGCTAGCGAGCAGTACTTC. Amino acid sequence: CASSLAASEQYF.

The chain carries TRBV19 and TRBJ2-2, with 7 bases fitting TRBD2. With V trimmed by 5 bases and J by 3 bases, 6 bases remained unmatched. The length of the CDR3 is 15 residues. The germline gives CDR1 LNHDA, CDR2 SQIVND (reference sequence). The CDR3 sequence is CASSPPRGDTGELFF. The DNA for the CDR3 is TGTGCCAGTAGTCCGCCACGGGGGGACACCGGGGAGCTGTTTTTT.

The rearrangement links TRBV27 to TRBJ2-5; 8 nucleotides match TRBD1. The end of the DNA is better explained by TRBJ2-7, so the J call may be wrong. Germline loops: CDR1 MNHEY, CDR2 SMNVEV (reference sequence). The CDR3 is made up of 14 amino acids. The CDR3 spells CASSLFGQGYEQYF. The CDR3 coding sequence is TGTGCCAGCAGTCTCTTCGGACAGGGCTACGAGCAGTACTTC.

This clone was found once. This rearrangement joins TRBV6-5 to TRBJ2-1; D perhaps matches TRBD2 (5 bases). Germline V lookup: CDR1 MNHEY, CDR2 SVGAGI. V dropped 0 bases and J dropped 8 bases, with 14 bases sitting between them. The CDR3 has 15 amino acids. CDR3 amino acids: CASSYSIHKDYEQFF. CDR3 in DNA: TGTGCCAGCAGTTACTCGATTCATAAGGACTATGAGCAGTTCTTC.

The rearrangement joins TRBV5-4 to TRBJ1-1; 8 bases are shared with TRBD1. CDR1 and CDR2 (germline): SGHNT, YYREEE (reference sequence). The length of the CDR3 is 14 residues. Germline trimming cut 0 bases from V and 5 bases from J; bases unmatched to any gene: 3. CDR3 nucleotide sequence: TGTGCCAGCAGCTTGGGACAGGGGAGAACTGAAGCTTTCTTT. This translates into CASSLGQGRTEAFF.

The rearrangement uses TRBV6-5 and TRBJ2-7, with D maybe TRBD2 (5 bases). The CDR3 totals 14 residues. Looked up from germline, CDR1 is MNHEY and CDR2 is SVGAGI. Trimming stripped 6 bases from V and 2 bases from J, with 14 bases between. CDR3 nucleotide sequence: TGTGCCAGCAGGAGGGAGCCAACGACCTACGAGCAGTACTTC. Amino acids: CASRREPTTYEQYF.

This chain joins TRBV5-1 and TRBJ2-1; D might be TRBD2 (7 bases). The CDR3 is 15 amino acids. Germline CDR1 SGHRS, CDR2 YFSETQ. V dropped 6 bases and J dropped 3 bases, with 16 bases sitting between them. CDR3 loop: CASNRGGAVYNEQFF. Written as DNA, the CDR3 is TGCGCCAGCAATAGGGGGGGGGCGGTCTACAATGAGCAGTTCTTC.

The rearrangement joins TRBV5-1 to TRBJ1-6; TRBD1 matches at 7 bases. The length of the CDR3 is 17 residues. Germline CDR1 and CDR2: SGHRS and YFSETQ. J gave up 0 bases and V 0 bases, and 3 bases lay outside the gene matches. CDR3 bases: TGCGCCAGCAGCTTGGGACAGGGTCCCTCCTATAATTCACCCCTCCACTTT. Its translation is CASSLGQGPSYNSPLHF.

V usage is TRBV5-4 and J usage is TRBJ2-7; 7 positions agree with TRBD2. Trimming at V came to 9 bases and at J to 0 bases, leaving 12 bases not matched to a gene. In germline, CDR1 is SGHNT, CDR2 YYREEE (reference sequence). The CDR3 totals 15 residues. This CDR3 reads CATSPTGRASYEQYF. The CDR3, as DNA: TGTGCCACAAGTCCGACGGGGAGGGCCTCCTACGAGCAGTACTTC.

This sequence joins TRBV19 and TRBJ2-2, with 10 bases matching TRBD2. The CDR3 covers 15 residues. V shed 3 bases, J shed 7 bases, and the junction held 5 bases outside the gene matches. CDR1 LNHDA and CDR2 SQIVND come from the germline V gene (reference sequence). The CDR3 region has the DNA TGTGCCAGTAGTATTGTAGCGGGAGGAGTCGGGGAGCTGTTTTTT. Translation: CASSIVAGGVGELFF.

This clone appeared a single time. The chain joins TRBV27 to TRBJ2-7; tentatively, D is TRBD2 (6 bases). Germline lookup yields CDR1 MNHEY and CDR2 SMNVEV (reference sequence). The CDR3 covers 15 residues. Trimming shortened V by 0 bases and J by 7 bases, and 16 bases separated the two germline ends. This CDR3 is CASSLSGLRGGEQYF. CDR3 sequence (DNA): TGTGCCAGCAGTTTATCGGGGCTACGGGGAGGTGAGCAGTACTTC.

This clone was observed once. This sample also contains other DNA sequences that code for the same CDR3. This sequence joins TRBV27 and TRBJ2-1, with D tentatively TRBD2 (6 bases). Trimming took 2 bases from V and 9 from J, leaving 11 bases between them. Per the germline V gene, CDR1 is MNHEY and CDR2 is SMNVEV (reference sequence). CDR3 size: 13 residues. CDR3 protein: CASSLRGTFEQFF. The CDR3 DNA reads as TGTGCCAGCAGTTTACGGGGGACGTTTGAGCAGTTCTTC.

CDR3 sequence: CASSLRQGSDGELFF. CDR3 in DNA: TGTGCCAGCAGCCTAAGACAGGGGTCGGACGGGGAGCTGTTTTTT. V and J are TRBV7-2 and TRBJ2-2; 8 bases line up with TRBD1. Trimming took 5 bases from V and 7 from J; bases not matched to a gene: 9. Germline loops: CDR1 SGHTA, CDR2 FQGNSA. The CDR3 runs to 15 residues.

The V gene is TRBV6-1, the J gene TRBJ1-1, with D possibly TRBD1 on 6 matching bases. V lost 6 bases and J lost 7, with 15 bases in between. The V gene's germline CDR1 is MNHNS and CDR2 SASEGT. The CDR3 runs 13 residues. CDR3 protein: CASRETGYFEAFF. In DNA form, the CDR3 reads TGTGCCAGCAGAGAGACAGGCTACTTTGAAGCTTTCTTT.

The chain employs TRBV14 and TRBJ2-3; 11 bases map to TRBD2. CDR3 size: 13 residues. The germline gives CDR1 SGHDN, CDR2 FVKESK. J was trimmed by 11 bases and V by 2 bases; bases with no gene match: 3. CDR3 DNA sequence: TGTGCCAGCAGCCAACTAACTAGCGGGAGGCAGTATTTT. Its protein product is CASSQLTSGRQYF.

This rearrangement joins TRBV7-2 to TRBJ1-1, with a weak D call TRBD1 (5 bases). Germline values: CDR1 SGHTA, CDR2 FQGNSA. This CDR3 comprises 14 residues. The V and J ends lost 2 bases and 7 bases respectively, with 14 bases between them. The CDR3 sequence: CASSLRQGTLEAFF. The CDR3 DNA follows: TGTGCCAGCAGCTTAAGGCAAGGGACTCTTGAAGCTTTCTTT.

The J gene is TRBJ2-1, the V gene TRBV6-4; D remains unclear. V lost 0 bases and J lost 7, with 19 bases in between. Germline V lookup: CDR1 MRHNA, CDR2 SNTAGT. The CDR3 loop spans 17 amino acids. The CDR3 DNA sequence: TGTGCCAGCAGTGACTCGAAAGTCCCCGGGTTAAGGAATGAGCAGTTCTTC. Protein product: CASSDSKVPGLRNEQFF.

This clone has a single count. At the DNA level, this CDR3 is encoded by other sequences in the same sample as well. This rearrangement joins TRBV6-1 to TRBJ1-5; tentatively, D is TRBD1 (6 bases). The V gene's germline CDR1 is MNHNS and CDR2 SASEGT. The CDR3 length is 14 residues. The V end lost 3 bases, the J end lost 4 bases, and 10 bases lay between the germline ends. CDR3 sequence: CASSDRGGNQPQHF. For the CDR3, the DNA is TGTGCCAGCAGTGATAGGGGGGGGAATCAGCCCCAGCATTTT.

This clone has a handful of counts. The chain combines TRBV6-5 with TRBJ2-3, with no clear D. V gave up 2 bases and J gave up 4 bases, with 13 bases separating them. The CDR3 extends over 15 amino acids. Per the germline V gene, CDR1 is MNHEY and CDR2 is SVGAGI. This CDR3 reads CASSYQSHTPDTQYF. The DNA of the CDR3 is TGTGCCAGCAGTTACCAGTCCCACACACCAGATACGCAGTATTTT.

The chain combines TRBV28 with TRBJ1-5; 8 positions agree with TRBD1. The CDR3 contains 14 residues. After removal of 5 bases from V and 7 bases from J, the junction contained 7 bases not matched to a gene. Germline V gives CDR1 MDHEN, CDR2 SYDVKM. The CDR3 DNA reads TGTGCCAGCAGTCACGACAGGGGCAGACAGCCCCAGCATTTT. It translates to CASSHDRGRQPQHF.

The table lists this clone with a few counts. This chain uses TRBV19 with TRBJ2-3, with 15 bases identical to TRBD2. Trimming removed 4 bases from V and 3 bases from J; junction bases left unmatched: 5. The CDR3 totals 17 residues. In germline, CDR1 is LNHDA, CDR2 SQIVND (reference sequence). DNA of the CDR3: TGTGCCAGTAGTACGGGACTAGCGGGAGGTCTTACAGATACGCAGTATTTT. Translating it yields CASSTGLAGGLTDTQYF.

The J gene is TRBJ2-2, the V gene TRBV14, with D perhaps matching TRBD2 (6 bases). V lost 5 bases to trimming and J lost 7 bases, with 20 bases between them. The germline CDR1 and CDR2 sequences are SGHDN and FVKESK. This CDR3 is built from 16 residues. The CDR3 is CASSSRGAAYGGELFF. The CDR3 nucleotides are TGTGCCAGCAGCTCCCGCGGGGCGGCATATGGCGGGGAGCTGTTTTTT.

The chain carries TRBV5-1 and TRBJ2-1, with 11 bases lining up with TRBD2. The J segment lost 2 bases and the V segment lost 4 bases, leaving 5 bases of the junction unmatched. This CDR3 has 16 amino acids. Germline V CDR1 and CDR2: SGHRS, YFSETQ. CDR3 in amino acids: CASSRQLAGAYNEQFF. CDR3 DNA sequence: TGCGCCAGCAGCCGACAACTAGCGGGAGCCTACAATGAGCAGTTCTTC.

V usage is TRBV10-2 and J usage is TRBJ2-7, with D possibly TRBD2 on 6 matching bases. Germline-derived CDR1 and CDR2 are WSHSY and SAAADI. This CDR3 has 15 residues. V was pared by 3 bases and J by 0 bases, with 12 bases between. CDR3 sequence reads: CASSETAGSSYEQYF. The CDR3, as DNA: TGCGCCAGCAGTGAAACCGCCGGGAGCTCCTACGAGCAGTACTTC.

The rearrangement uses TRBV7-3 and TRBJ2-2, with TRBD2 as a possible D gene (6 bases). CDR3 size: 16 residues. The germline V and J ends were trimmed by 1 base and 0 bases, with 9 bases remaining between them. Germline assignment: CDR1 SGHTA and CDR2 FQGTGA. The CDR3 DNA follows: TGTGCCAGCAGCTTAATCGGCGGGACGAACACCGGGGAGCTGTTTTTT. Translating gives CASSLIGGTNTGELFF.